One and the same sample provided the 20 T cell receptor beta chains below, sequenced in a study of T cells in Graves' hyperthyroidism and ophthalmopathy. RNA transcripts were the template for amplifying TCR beta CDR3 regions. HTBI primers were the set used in a first-round RT-PCR of the TCR CDR3. A single record per CDR3 protein comes from TCRdb applying MiXCR to the multiplex PCR reads. Here the sample spans about 840,000 distinct CDR3 sequences, 35% to 40% being singletons. Specimen: blood. These receptors all come from a man aged 18 to 29 with Graves' hyperthyroidism.

Of note for this clonotype: A much bigger clone sits one base away, suggesting this may be a read error. CDR3 residues: CANRQGESYGYTF. Here the CDR3 DNA reads TGCGCCAACAGACAGGGGGAAAGCTATGGCTACACCTTC. The chain is built from TRBV5-1 and TRBJ1-2; 9 bases map to TRBD1. The CDR3 is 13 amino acids. Germline values: CDR1 SGHRS, CDR2 YFSETQ. After removal of 9 bases from V and 4 bases from J, the junction contained 7 bases not matched to a gene.

The rearrangement links TRBV20-1 to TRBJ1-2; D not certain. The CDR3 has 14 amino acids. V lost 0 bases and J 3 bases, leaving 11 bases between the germline ends. Germline V CDR1 and CDR2: DFQATT, SNEGSKA (reference sequence). CDR3 sequence: CSAREWPRDYGYTF. For the CDR3, the DNA is TGCAGTGCTAGAGAGTGGCCGAGGGACTATGGCTACACCTTC.

J is TRBJ2-7 and V is TRBV5-1, with D possibly TRBD2 on 5 matching bases. The CDR3 spans 14 residues. V was clipped by 0 bases and J by 7 bases, with 14 bases between them. Germline values: CDR1 SGHRS, CDR2 YFSETQ. The CDR3 sequence: CASSLVAGSREQYF. DNA for the CDR3: TGCGCCAGCAGCTTGGTGGCGGGCTCACGGGAGCAGTACTTC.

A word on this clonotype: This sequence may be a read error, since a much larger clone differs from it by one base. The V and J genes are TRBV6-5 and TRBJ2-6; D call uncertain. Germline-derived CDR1 and CDR2 are MNHEY and SVGAGI. The CDR3 length is 13 residues. V lost 8 bases to trimming and J lost 0 bases, with 5 bases between them. CDR3 in DNA: TGTGCCAGCGGGTCCTCTGGGGCCAACGTCCTGACTTTC. Amino acid sequence: CASGSSGANVLTF.

This clonotype showed up many times. DNA for the CDR3: TGTGCCAGCAGTGACCCCGGGACAGGGGTCGGCACTGAAGCTTTCTTT. It is translated as CASSDPGTGVGTEAFF. The rearrangement links TRBV2 to TRBJ1-1; 10 nucleotides line up with TRBD1. Trimming took 3 bases from V and 4 from J; bases not matched to a gene: 8. The length of the CDR3 is 16 residues. CDR1 and CDR2 (germline): SNHLY, FYNNEI.

This chain links TRBV12-3 or TRBV12-4 with TRBJ1-1; 7 bases are a match to TRBD1. The CDR3 loop spans 15 amino acids. Trimming removed 4 bases from V and 1 base from J; junction bases left unmatched: 6. The CDR3 DNA reads as TGTGCCAGCAGTTCGAGGACAGGCTGGAACACTGAAGCTTTCTTT. Protein sequence: CASSSRTGWNTEAFF.

This clonotype was seen repeatedly, ten times or more. The CDR3 DNA sequence: TGTGCCAGCAGTGAAGCAGCAGTGAACACCGGGGAGCTGTTTTTT. Amino acid sequence: CASSEAAVNTGELFF. V and J are TRBV2 and TRBJ2-2; D is unclear. Trimming stripped 0 bases from V and 1 base from J, with 6 bases between. CDR1 is SNHLY and CDR2 is FYNNEI in the germline V gene. The CDR3 covers 15 residues.

A remark on this clonotype: Relative to the germline gene, one junction end is altered; a read error may explain this. The chain links TRBV2 to TRBJ1-4; D gene ambiguous. The length of the CDR3 is 8 residues. The germline gives CDR1 SNHLY, CDR2 FYNNEI. The CDR3 sequence is CASSWTGF. In DNA, the CDR3 is TGTGCCAGCAGTTGGACGGGCTTT.

The V and J genes are TRBV27 and TRBJ2-2; perhaps TRBD1 as D (6 bases). Trimming cost V 4 bases and J 0 bases, with 15 bases left between them. Germline V gives CDR1 MNHEY, CDR2 SMNVEV (reference sequence). The CDR3 is 17 residues long. The CDR3 region is CASSSWTEGSNTGELFF. The CDR3 region has the DNA TGTGCCAGCAGTTCCTGGACAGAGGGTTCGAACACCGGGGAGCTGTTTTTT.

The rearrangement joins TRBV5-1 to TRBJ1-1; maybe TRBD1 (6 bases). The CDR3 totals 14 residues. Trimming removed 7 bases at V and 1 base at J, with 14 bases between. In germline, CDR1 is SGHRS, CDR2 YFSETQ. For the CDR3, the DNA is TGCGCCAGCGGCTGGGGGGGGCAGAACACTGAAGCTTTCTTT. As protein: CASGWGGQNTEAFF.

This clonotype appeared a few times. V is TRBV12-3 or TRBV12-4 and J is TRBJ1-3; TRBD1 is a possible D gene (6 bases). CDR3 length: 15 residues. Trimming shortened V by 5 bases and J by 0 bases, and 11 bases separated the two germline ends. This CDR3 is CASSPRGFSGNTIYF. In DNA form, the CDR3 reads TGTGCCAGCAGTCCTAGGGGGTTCTCTGGAAACACCATATATTTT.

V gene TRBV7-8 combines with J gene TRBJ1-6, with 8 bases matching TRBD1. V shed 5 bases, J shed 11 bases, and the junction held 14 bases outside the gene matches. The CDR3 extends over 16 amino acids. Looked up from germline, CDR1 is SGHVS and CDR2 is FQNEAQ. CDR3 sequence (DNA): TGTGCCAGCAGCCAAGCAGGGGGCGTCGAGAATCCACCCCTCCACTTT. Protein sequence: CASSQAGGVENPPLHF.

This clonotype was counted many times. V and J are TRBV7-6 and TRBJ1-2, with D possibly being TRBD1 (6 bases). From germline, CDR1 is SGHVS and CDR2 FNYEAQ. V was cut by 3 bases and J by 3 bases, with 8 bases left in between. The CDR3 extends over 13 amino acids. CDR3 residues: CASSFWTDYGYTF. In nucleotides, the CDR3 is TGTGCCAGCAGCTTTTGGACAGACTATGGCTACACCTTC.

This clonotype showed up just a few times. This chain connects TRBV7-2 to TRBJ1-1; D remains unclear. V lost 3 bases and J lost 11, with 13 bases in between. Germline assignment: CDR1 SGHTA and CDR2 FQGNSA. The CDR3 consists of 12 residues. The CDR3 region has the DNA TGTGCCAGCAGCTTTCCGAGGGAAGCGGCTTTCTTT. Translated, it gives CASSFPREAAFF.

This chain links TRBV7-2 with TRBJ2-7; D is unresolved. The germline V gene has CDR1 SGHTA and CDR2 FQGNSA. The V end was cut by 3 bases, the J end by 3 bases, with 6 bases between. The CDR3 spans 12 residues. In DNA, the CDR3 is TGTACCAGCAGCTTCGGCAGCTACGAGCAGTACTTC. Amino acids: CTSSFGSYEQYF.

This clonotype appeared once. The rearrangement joins TRBV6-2 or TRBV6-3 to TRBJ1-1; D remains ambiguous. In germline, CDR1 is MNHEY, CDR2 SVGEGT. Trimming removed 4 bases from V and 11 bases from J, with 14 bases in between. This CDR3 is 12 amino acids long. CDR3 in DNA: TGTGCCAGCAGTTTCGGGGATAGGGCGGCTTTCTTT. This translates into CASSFGDRAAFF.

This clonotype was picked up a small number of times. The V call is TRBV9, the J call TRBJ2-7; the match to TRBD2 covers 14 bases. J gave up 4 bases and V 4 bases, and 7 bases lay outside the gene matches. The germline V gene encodes CDR1 SGDLS and CDR2 YYNGEE. The CDR3 spans 16 residues. CDR3 sequence (DNA): TGTGCCAGCAGCACGGGACTAGCGGGAGATCTGTACGAGCAGTACTTC. This gives the protein CASSTGLAGDLYEQYF.

V is TRBV29-1 and J is TRBJ1-4; D may be TRBD1 (5 bases). V was trimmed by 8 bases and J by 6 bases, leaving 10 bases between them. The CDR3 runs 11 residues. Germline loops: CDR1 SQVTM, CDR2 ANQGSEA. The chain's CDR3 is CSTKTDEKLFF. DNA of the CDR3: TGCAGCACCAAGACAGATGAAAAACTGTTTTTT. The full variable domain, its missing parts supplied by reference TRBV29-1 and TRBJ1-4, is SAVISQKPSRDICQRGTSLTIQCQVDSQVTMMFWYRQQPGQSLTLIATANQGSEATYESGFVIDKFPISRPNLTFSTLTVSNMSPEDSSIYLCSTKTDEKLFFGSGTQLSVL.

This chain uses TRBV25-1 with TRBJ2-2; 9 bases match TRBD2. Trimming cost V 6 bases and J 13 bases; bases outside gene matches: 9. CDR1 is MGHDK and CDR2 is SYGVNS in the germline V gene. The CDR3 runs 13 residues. This chain's CDR3 is CASRPSGKGGLFF. The CDR3 region has the DNA TGTGCCAGCAGGCCTAGCGGGAAGGGAGGGCTGTTTTTT.

The chain has TRBV12-3 or TRBV12-4 and TRBJ2-7; D is perhaps TRBD1 (6 bases). The V gene lost 5 bases and the J gene lost 8 bases, with 7 bases spanning the gap. The CDR3 sequence is 10 residues long. CDR3 nucleotides: TGTGCCAGCAGTCAGGGGAAGCAGTACTTC. As protein: CASSQGKQYF.